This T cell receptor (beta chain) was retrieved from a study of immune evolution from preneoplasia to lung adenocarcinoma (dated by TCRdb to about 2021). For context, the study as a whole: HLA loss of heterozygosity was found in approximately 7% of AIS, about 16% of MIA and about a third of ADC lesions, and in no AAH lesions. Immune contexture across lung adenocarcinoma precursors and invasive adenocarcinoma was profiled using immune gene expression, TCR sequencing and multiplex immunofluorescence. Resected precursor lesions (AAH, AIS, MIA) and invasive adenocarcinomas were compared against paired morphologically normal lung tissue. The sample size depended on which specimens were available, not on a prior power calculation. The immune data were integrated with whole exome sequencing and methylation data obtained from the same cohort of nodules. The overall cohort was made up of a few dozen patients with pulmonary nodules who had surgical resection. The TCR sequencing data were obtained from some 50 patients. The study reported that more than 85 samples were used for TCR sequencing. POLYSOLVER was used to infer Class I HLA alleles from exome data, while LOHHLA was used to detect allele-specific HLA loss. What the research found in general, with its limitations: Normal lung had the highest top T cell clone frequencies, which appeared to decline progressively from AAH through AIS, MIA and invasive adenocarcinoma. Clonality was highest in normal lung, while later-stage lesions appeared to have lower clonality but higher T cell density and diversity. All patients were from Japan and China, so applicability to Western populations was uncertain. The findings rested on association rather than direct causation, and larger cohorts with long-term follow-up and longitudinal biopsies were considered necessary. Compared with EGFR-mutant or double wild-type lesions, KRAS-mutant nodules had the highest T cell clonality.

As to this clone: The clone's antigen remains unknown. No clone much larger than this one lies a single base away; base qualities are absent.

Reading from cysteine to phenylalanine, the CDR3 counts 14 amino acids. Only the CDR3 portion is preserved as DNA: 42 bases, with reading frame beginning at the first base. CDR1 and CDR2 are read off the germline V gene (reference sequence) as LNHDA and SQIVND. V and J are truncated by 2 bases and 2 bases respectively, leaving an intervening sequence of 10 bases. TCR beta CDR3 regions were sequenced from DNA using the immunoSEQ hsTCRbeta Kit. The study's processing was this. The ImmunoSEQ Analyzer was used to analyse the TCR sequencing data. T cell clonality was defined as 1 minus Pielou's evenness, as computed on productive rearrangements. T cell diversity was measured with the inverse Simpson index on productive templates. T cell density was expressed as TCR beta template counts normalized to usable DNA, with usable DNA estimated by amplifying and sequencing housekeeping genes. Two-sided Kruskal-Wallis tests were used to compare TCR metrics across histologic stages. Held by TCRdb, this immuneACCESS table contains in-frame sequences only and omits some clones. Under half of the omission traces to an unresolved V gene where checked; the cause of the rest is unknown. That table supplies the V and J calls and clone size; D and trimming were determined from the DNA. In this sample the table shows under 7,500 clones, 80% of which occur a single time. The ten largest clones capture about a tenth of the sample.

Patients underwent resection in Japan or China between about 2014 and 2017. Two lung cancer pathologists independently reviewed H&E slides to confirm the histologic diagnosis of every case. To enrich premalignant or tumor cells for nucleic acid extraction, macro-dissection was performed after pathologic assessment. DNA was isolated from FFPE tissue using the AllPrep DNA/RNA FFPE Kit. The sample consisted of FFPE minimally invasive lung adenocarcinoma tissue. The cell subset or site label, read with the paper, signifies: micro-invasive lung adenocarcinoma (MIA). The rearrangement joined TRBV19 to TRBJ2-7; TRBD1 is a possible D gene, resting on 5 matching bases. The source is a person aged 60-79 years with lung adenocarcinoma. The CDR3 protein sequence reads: CASSITGETYEQYF. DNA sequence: TGTGCCAGTAGTATAACAGGTGAGACCTACGAGCAGTACTTC.